This entry lists 2 T cell receptor beta chains sequenced from one sample in a study of OX40 agonist ivuxolimab in advanced cancers. TCRdb's table, derived via immunoSEQ multiplex PCR, lists solely in-frame clones and lacks some. This sample has more than 95,000 clones, with approximately 94% found just once. This specimen consisted of CD4+ or CD8+ T cells sorted from blood, obtained in a trial of the OX40 agonist ivuxolimab. The source is an adult with an advanced solid tumor such as melanoma, head and neck, liver or kidney cancer.

The J gene is TRBJ1-2, the V gene TRBV4-3; D uncertain. The V end lost 0 bases, the J end lost 8 bases, and 10 bases lay between the germline ends. Per the germline V gene, CDR1 is LGHNA and CDR2 is YSLEER. This CDR3 spans 13 amino acids. The CDR3 spells CASSQEGGSGYTF. The DNA of the CDR3 is TGCGCCAGCAGCCAAGAGGGCGGGAGCGGCTACACCTTC.

Remarks on this clone: The sample carries other DNA sequences with the same CDR3. The chain is built from TRBV5-8 and TRBJ2-3; 8 bases fit TRBD2. The ends lost 0 bases at V and 3 bases at J; junction bases unmatched: 9. This CDR3 spans 17 amino acids. The germline gives CDR1 SGHTS, CDR2 YDEGEE. In DNA, the CDR3 is TGTGCCAGCAGCTTGGCCAACACCGGGGGGGGGACAGATACGCAGTATTTT. This sequence encodes CASSLANTGGGTDTQYF.